This TCR beta chain was retrieved from a study of radiation and T cells in renal cell carcinoma. TCRdb's copy holds only in-frame clones and misses some; the assay was immunoSEQ multiplex PCR. This repertoire shows around 10,000 clones, around 63% found once; its top ten account for around 15%. This sample's treatment: 15 Gy SBRT to primary tumor, nephrectomy 4 weeks later. Nephrectomy followed 15 Gy stereotactic body radiation by 4 weeks. Per germline, CDR1 SGHNT and CDR2 YYREEE (reference sequence). V was shortened by 4 bases and J by 10 bases, with 20 bases between the two germline ends. The length of the CDR3 is 14 residues.

The sample in question was tumor tissue, obtained from a patient whose treatment included radiotherapy and nephrectomy. The clonotype was recovered from a woman in her forties or fifties with renal cell carcinoma. The V call is TRBV5-4, the J call TRBJ2-5; D might be TRBD1 (5 bases). The CDR3 spells CASSQPGSRDSQYF. The CDR3 DNA reads as TGTGCCAGCAGCCAACCGGGCTCCAGAGACAGCCAGTACTTC.